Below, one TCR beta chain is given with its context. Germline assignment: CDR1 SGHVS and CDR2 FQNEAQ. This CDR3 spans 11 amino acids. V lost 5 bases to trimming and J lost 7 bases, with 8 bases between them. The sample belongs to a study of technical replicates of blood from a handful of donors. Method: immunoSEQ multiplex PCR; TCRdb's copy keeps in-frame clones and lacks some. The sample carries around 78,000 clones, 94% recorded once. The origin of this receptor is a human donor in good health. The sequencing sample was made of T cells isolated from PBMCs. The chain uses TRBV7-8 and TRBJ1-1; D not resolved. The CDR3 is CASSERLEAFF. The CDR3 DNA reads TGTGCCAGCAGCGAGCGACTTGAAGCTTTCTTT.